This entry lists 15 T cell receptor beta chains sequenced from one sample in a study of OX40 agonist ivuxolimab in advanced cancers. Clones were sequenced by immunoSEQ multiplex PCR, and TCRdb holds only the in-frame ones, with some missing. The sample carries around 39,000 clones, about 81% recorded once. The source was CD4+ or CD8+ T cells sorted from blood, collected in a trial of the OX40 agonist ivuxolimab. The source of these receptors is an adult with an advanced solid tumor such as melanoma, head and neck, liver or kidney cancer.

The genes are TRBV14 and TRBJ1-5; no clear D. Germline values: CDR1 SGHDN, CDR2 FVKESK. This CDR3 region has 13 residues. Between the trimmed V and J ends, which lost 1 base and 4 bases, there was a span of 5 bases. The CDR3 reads CASSQGLNQPQHF. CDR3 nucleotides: TGTGCCAGCAGCCAAGGACTTAATCAGCCCCAGCATTTT.

For the CDR3, the DNA is TGTGCCAGCAGCTTGAATCTCGCTCAGGACCCCCAGTACTTC. As protein: CASSLNLAQDPQYF. This chain connects TRBV5-4 to TRBJ2-5, with D hard to call. Germline values: CDR1 SGHNT, CDR2 YYREEE (reference sequence). Trimming stripped 1 base from V and 9 bases from J, with 16 bases between. This CDR3 comprises 14 residues.

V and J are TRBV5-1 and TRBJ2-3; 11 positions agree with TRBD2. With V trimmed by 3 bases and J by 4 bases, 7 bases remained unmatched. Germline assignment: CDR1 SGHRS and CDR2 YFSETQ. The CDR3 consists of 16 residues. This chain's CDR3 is CASSSVLAGDADTQYF. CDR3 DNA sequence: TGCGCCAGCAGCTCGGTACTAGCGGGAGACGCAGATACGCAGTATTTT.

The CDR3 sequence: CASQLRAVTQETQYF. In DNA form, the CDR3 reads TGTGCCAGCCAGCTTCGAGCGGTAACTCAAGAGACCCAGTACTTC. This chain connects TRBV27 to TRBJ2-5, with D possibly being TRBD2 (5 bases). This CDR3 region has 15 residues. Between the trimmed V and J ends, which lost 8 bases and 2 bases, there was a span of 18 bases. Germline CDR1 and CDR2: MNHEY and SMNVEV (reference sequence).

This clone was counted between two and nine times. This chain's CDR3 is CASSPPAAAYEKLFF. The CDR3 DNA sequence: TGTGCCAGTAGTCCTCCCGCAGCCGCCTATGAAAAACTGTTTTTT. The chain links TRBV19 to TRBJ1-4; D remains unclear. V lost 5 bases and J lost 6, with 16 bases in between. Per the germline V gene, CDR1 is LNHDA and CDR2 is SQIVND (reference sequence). CDR3 size: 15 residues.

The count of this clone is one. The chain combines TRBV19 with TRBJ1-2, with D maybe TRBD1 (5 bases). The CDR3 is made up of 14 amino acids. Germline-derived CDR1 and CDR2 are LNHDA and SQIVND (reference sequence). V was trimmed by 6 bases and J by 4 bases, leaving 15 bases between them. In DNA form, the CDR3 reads TGTGCCAGTAGCAGGGACTCGATGCTCTATGGCTACACCTTC. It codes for CASSRDSMLYGYTF.

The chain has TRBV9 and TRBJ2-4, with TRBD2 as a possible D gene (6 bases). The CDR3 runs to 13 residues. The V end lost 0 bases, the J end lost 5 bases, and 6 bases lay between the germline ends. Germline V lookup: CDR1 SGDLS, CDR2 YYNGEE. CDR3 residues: CASSVAGENIQYF. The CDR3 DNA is TGTGCCAGCAGCGTAGCGGGAGAAAACATTCAGTACTTC.

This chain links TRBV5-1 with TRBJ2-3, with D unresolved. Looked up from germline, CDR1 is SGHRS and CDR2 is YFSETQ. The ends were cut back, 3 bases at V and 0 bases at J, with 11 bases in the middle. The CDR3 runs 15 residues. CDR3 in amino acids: CASSYGPHSTDTQYF. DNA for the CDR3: TGCGCCAGCAGCTACGGTCCCCACAGCACAGATACGCAGTATTTT. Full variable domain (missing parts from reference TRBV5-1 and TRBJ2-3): KAGVTQTPRYLIKTRGQQVTLSCSPISGHRSVSWYQQTPGQGLQFLFEYFSETQRNKGNFPGRFSGRQFSNSRSEMNVSTLELGDSALYLCASSYGPHSTDTQYFGPGTRLTVL.

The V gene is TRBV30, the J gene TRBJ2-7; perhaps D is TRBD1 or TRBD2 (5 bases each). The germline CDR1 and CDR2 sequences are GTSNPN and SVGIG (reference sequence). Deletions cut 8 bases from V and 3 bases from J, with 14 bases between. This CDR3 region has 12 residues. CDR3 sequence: CAGGTDYYEQYF. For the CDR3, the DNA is TGTGCCGGTGGGACGGATTACTACGAGCAGTACTTC. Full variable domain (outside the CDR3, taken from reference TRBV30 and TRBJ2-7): SQTIHQWPATLVQPVGSPLSLECTVEGTSNPNLYWYRQAAGRGLQLLFYSVGIGQISSEVPQNLSASRPQDRQFILSSKKLLLSDSGFYLCAGGTDYYEQYFGPGTRLTVT.

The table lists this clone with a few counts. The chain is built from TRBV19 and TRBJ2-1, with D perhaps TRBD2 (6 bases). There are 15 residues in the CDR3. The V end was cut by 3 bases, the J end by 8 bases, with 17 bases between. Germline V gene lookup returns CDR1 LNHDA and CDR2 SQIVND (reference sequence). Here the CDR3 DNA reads TGTGCCAGTAGTATCTCGCGGGGTGGTAGGGATGAGCAGTTCTTC. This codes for CASSISRGGRDEQFF. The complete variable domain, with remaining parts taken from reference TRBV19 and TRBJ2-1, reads DGGITQSPKYLFRKEGQNVTLSCEQNLNHDAMYWYRQDPGQGLRLIYYSQIVNDFQKGDIAEGYSVSREKKESFPLTVTSAQKNPTAFYLCASSISRGGRDEQFFGPGTRLTVL.

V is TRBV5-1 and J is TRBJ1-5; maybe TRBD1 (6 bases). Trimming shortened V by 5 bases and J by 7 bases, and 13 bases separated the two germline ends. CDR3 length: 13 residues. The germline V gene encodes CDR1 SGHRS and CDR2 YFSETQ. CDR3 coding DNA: TGCGCCAGCAGAGGGACAAAAATGCAGCCCCAGCATTTT. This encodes CASRGTKMQPQHF.

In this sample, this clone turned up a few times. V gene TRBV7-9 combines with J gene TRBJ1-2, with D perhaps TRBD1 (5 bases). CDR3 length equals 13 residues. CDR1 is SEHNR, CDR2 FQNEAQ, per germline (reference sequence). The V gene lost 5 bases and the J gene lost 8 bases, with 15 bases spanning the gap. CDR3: CASSALQGEGYTF. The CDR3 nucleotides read TGTGCCAGCAGCGCGTTGCAGGGCGAGGGCTACACCTTC.

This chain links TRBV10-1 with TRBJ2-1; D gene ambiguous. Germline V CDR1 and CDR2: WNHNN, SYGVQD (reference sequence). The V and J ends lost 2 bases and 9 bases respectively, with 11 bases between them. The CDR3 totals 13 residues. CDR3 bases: TGCGCCAGCAGTGAGCGATGGGAAGGTGAGCAGTTCTTC. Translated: CASSERWEGEQFF.

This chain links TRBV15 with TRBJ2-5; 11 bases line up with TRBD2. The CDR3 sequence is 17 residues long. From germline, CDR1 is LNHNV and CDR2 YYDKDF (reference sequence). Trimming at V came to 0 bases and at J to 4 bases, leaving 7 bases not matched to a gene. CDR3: CATSRDVAGGNRETQYF. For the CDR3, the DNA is TGTGCCACCAGCAGAGATGTAGCGGGGGGGAACCGAGAGACCCAGTACTTC. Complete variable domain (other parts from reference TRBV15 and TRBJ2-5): DAMVIQNPRYQVTQFGKPVTLSCSQTLNHNVMYWYQQKSSQAPKLLFHYYDKDFNNEADTPDNFQSRRPNTSFCFLDIRSPGLGDTAMYLCATSRDVAGGNRETQYFGPGTRLLVL.

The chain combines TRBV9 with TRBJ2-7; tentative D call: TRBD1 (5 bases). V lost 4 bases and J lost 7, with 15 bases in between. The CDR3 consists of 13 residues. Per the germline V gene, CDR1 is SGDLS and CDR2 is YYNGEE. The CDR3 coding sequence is TGTGCCAGCAGCACTCAGGGTGGAAGAGAGCAGTACTTC. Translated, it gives CASSTQGGREQYF.